This T cell receptor beta chain was recovered during a study of somatic mutations in cytotoxic T cells in rheumatoid arthritis. Clones were read by immunoSEQ multiplex PCR, and TCRdb kept only the in-frame ones, dropping some. Of 18,000 or so clones listed, more than 65% are singletons. Germline V gives CDR1 GTSNPN, CDR2 SVGIG (reference sequence). The CDR3 has 13 amino acids. Trimming removed 0 bases from V and 3 bases from J, with 9 bases in between. The chain combines TRBV30 with TRBJ2-7; no reliable D call. Specimen: CD8+ T cells sorted from blood. The source is an adult with rheumatoid arthritis. This CDR3 is CAWSVGTNYEQYF. CDR3 sequence (DNA): TGTGCCTGGAGTGTCGGCACCAACTACGAGCAGTACTTC. Full variable domain (remainder filled in from reference TRBV30 and TRBJ2-7): SQTIHQWPATLVQPVGSPLSLECTVEGTSNPNLYWYRQAAGRGLQLLFYSVGIGQISSEVPQNLSASRPQDRQFILSSKKLLLSDSGFYLCAWSVGTNYEQYFGPGTRLTVT.